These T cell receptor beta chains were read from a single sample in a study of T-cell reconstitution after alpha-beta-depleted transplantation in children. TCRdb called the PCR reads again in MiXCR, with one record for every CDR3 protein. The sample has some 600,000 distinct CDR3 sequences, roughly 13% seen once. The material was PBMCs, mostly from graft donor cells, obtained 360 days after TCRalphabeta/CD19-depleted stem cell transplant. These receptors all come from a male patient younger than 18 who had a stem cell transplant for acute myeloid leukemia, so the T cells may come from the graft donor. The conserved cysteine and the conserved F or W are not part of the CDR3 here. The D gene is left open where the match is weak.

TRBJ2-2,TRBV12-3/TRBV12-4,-,ASSPLATGELF
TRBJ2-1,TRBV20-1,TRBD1,SADQGAPYNEQF
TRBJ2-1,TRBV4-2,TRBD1,ASSQQTGSSYNEQF
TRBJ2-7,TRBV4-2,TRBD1,ASRTTGTDEQY
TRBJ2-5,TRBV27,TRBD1,ASSFLRDRRYQETQY
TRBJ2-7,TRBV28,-,ASSNPLLYEQY
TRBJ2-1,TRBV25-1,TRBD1,ASSEWAGGFNEQF
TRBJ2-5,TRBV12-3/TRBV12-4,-,ASSQQGPQETQY
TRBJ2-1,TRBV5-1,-,ASSAFGTRQANEQF
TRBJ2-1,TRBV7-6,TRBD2,ASVPVSGVYNEQF
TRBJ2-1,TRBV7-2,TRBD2,ASSPRLAGQNEQF
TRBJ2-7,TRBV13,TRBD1,ASSSDRDEQY
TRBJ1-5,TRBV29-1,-,SVRQPGGPQH
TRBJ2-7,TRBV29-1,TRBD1,SVTGTGFYEQY
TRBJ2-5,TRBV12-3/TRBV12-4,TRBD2,ASSPLAGPETQY
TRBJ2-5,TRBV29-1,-,SVEVPQETQY
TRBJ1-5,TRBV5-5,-,ASSNRWDRSNQPQH
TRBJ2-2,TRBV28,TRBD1,ASSSADRGAGELF
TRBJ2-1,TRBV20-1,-,SASDFEQF
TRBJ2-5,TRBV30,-,AWSVRVGETQY
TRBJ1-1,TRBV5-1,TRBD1,ASSSDRVRRNTEAF
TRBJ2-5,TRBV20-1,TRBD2,SALTSGGDQETQY
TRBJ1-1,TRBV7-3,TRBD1,ASSISGQPNTEAF
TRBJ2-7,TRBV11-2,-,ASSLSSSGEQY
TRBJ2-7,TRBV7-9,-,ASSSSGNYEQY
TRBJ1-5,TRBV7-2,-,ASSLPEQGNQPQH
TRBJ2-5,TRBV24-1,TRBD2,ATSDQAGGPGETQY
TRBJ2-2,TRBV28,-,ASSFLRTGELF
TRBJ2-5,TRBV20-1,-,SARQIGTQY
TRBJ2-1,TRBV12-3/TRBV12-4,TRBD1,ASRHLRDRYNEQF
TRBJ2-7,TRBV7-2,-,ASSFWGEQY